The 18 T cell receptor beta chains presented below share a single source sample, sequenced in a study of molecular identifiers for immune sequencing clone quantification. TCRdb used MiXCR to reprocess the PCR reads, holding one entry per CDR3 protein. The profile shows about 640,000 distinct CDR3 sequences, 15% to 20% of them singletons. Sequenced material: naive CD8+ T cells from blood, with Jurkat cell RNA spiked in. Described subset: FACS-sorted CD8+CD4-CCR7+CD45RA+ naive T cells. Source of these receptors: a human donor in good health. Some libraries in this study had Jurkat cell RNA spiked in.

This sequence joins TRBV6-5 and TRBJ2-2, with D possibly matching TRBD1 (6 bases). Deletions cut 2 bases from V and 4 bases from J, with 11 bases between. The CDR3 extends over 15 amino acids. Germline CDR1 and CDR2: MNHEY and SVGAGI. The CDR3 nucleotides are TGTGCCAGCAGTTACGCCACAGGGTTCACCGGGGAGCTGTTTTTT. Encoded protein: CASSYATGFTGELFF.

This clonotype has just one count. A read error may be the cause here, since a much bigger clone is one base away. The gene calls are TRBV5-4 and TRBJ2-7; D perhaps matches TRBD2 (5 bases). Trimming left V 4 bases short and J 3 bases short, with 14 bases between. The CDR3 has 14 amino acids. Germline CDR1 SGHNT, CDR2 YYREEE (reference sequence). The CDR3 DNA reads as TGTGCCAGCAGCCCACTCGACGGGGACTACGAGCAGTACTTC. Amino acid sequence: CASSPLDGDYEQYF.

This clonotype has only a few counts. The chain links TRBV5-6 to TRBJ2-3; D remains unclear. Trimming shortened V by 0 bases and J by 0 bases, and 14 bases separated the two germline ends. Germline CDR1 is SGHDT and CDR2 is YYEEEE. The CDR3 is 17 residues long. For the CDR3, the DNA is TGTGCCAGCAGCTTGGACGAGACAAGCCCAAGCACAGATACGCAGTATTTT. Its translation is CASSLDETSPSTDTQYF.

This clonotype showed up just a few times. The rearrangement links TRBV5-1 to TRBJ2-2; D is uncertain. This CDR3 is 16 amino acids long. Germline V gene lookup returns CDR1 SGHRS and CDR2 YFSETQ. V was pared by 0 bases and J by 1 base, with 10 bases between. The chain's CDR3 is CASSLEVGENTGELFF. The CDR3 region has the DNA TGCGCCAGCAGCTTGGAGGTTGGCGAGAACACCGGGGAGCTGTTTTTT. Complete variable domain (other parts from reference TRBV5-1 and TRBJ2-2): KAGVTQTPRYLIKTRGQQVTLSCSPISGHRSVSWYQQTPGQGLQFLFEYFSETQRNKGNFPGRFSGRQFSNSRSEMNVSTLELGDSALYLCASSLEVGENTGELFFGEGSRLTVL.

A word on this clonotype: A much larger clone sits a single nucleotide away, making a read error possible. The J gene is TRBJ2-5, the V gene TRBV29-1, with D perhaps given as TRBD1 or TRBD2 (5 bases each). This CDR3 is 12 amino acids long. Germline values: CDR1 SQVTM, CDR2 ANQGSEA. The CDR3 loop is CSVEAQGETRYF. For the CDR3, the DNA is TGCAGCGTTGAAGCCCAGGGAGAGACCCGGTACTTC.

In this sample, this clonotype turned up many times. The chain couples TRBV7-2 to TRBJ2-5; 12 positions agree with TRBD2. The CDR3 has 19 residues. CDR1 and CDR2 (germline): SGHTA, FQGNSA. The V segment lost 4 bases and the J segment 5 bases; nucleotides outside the gene matches: 17. The CDR3 DNA reads as TGTGCCAGCAGCTCTCACGGACTAGCGGGATCGAGTGGCTGGGAGACCCAGTACTTC. It codes for CASSSHGLAGSSGWETQYF.

As to this clonotype: A much larger clone differs from this one at a single base, so this may be a read error. The chain joins TRBV7-6 to TRBJ1-4; unclear D gene. There are 16 residues in the CDR3. The germline CDR1 and CDR2 sequences are SGHVS and FNYEAQ. The CDR3 region is CASSPTLAVRNERLFF. The CDR3 DNA reads as TGTGCCAGCAGCCCCACCTTAGCGGTTCGTAATGAAAGACTGTTTTTT.

This clonotype was counted at least ten times. V and J are TRBV20-1 and TRBJ2-2; 8 bases match TRBD1. The CDR3 length is 16 residues. Germline loops: CDR1 DFQATT, CDR2 SNEGSKA (reference sequence). After removal of 1 base from V and 4 bases from J, the junction contained 8 bases not matched to a gene. This CDR3 reads CSARVMDRETTGELFF. In DNA form, the CDR3 reads TGCAGTGCTAGAGTTATGGACAGGGAAACCACCGGGGAGCTGTTTTTT.

The chain couples TRBV27 to TRBJ1-1; D gene uncertain. Per germline, CDR1 MNHEY and CDR2 SMNVEV (reference sequence). The CDR3 covers 13 residues. The V end was cut by 2 bases, the J end by 10 bases, with 14 bases between. The CDR3 loop is CASSLREAVGAFF. The CDR3 coding sequence is TGTGCCAGCAGTTTAAGGGAGGCAGTGGGAGCTTTCTTT.

This clonotype was seen ten or more times. The germline gene is not matched at one end of the junction; a read error may be the cause. This sequence joins TRBV5-1 and TRBJ2-7; no definite D call. CDR3 length: 14 residues. Germline lookup yields CDR1 SGHRS and CDR2 YFSETQ. CDR3 in amino acids: CASSSSGGPYEQYF. The DNA of the CDR3 is TGTGCCAGCAGCTCCTCAGGCGGACCCTACGAGCAGTACTTC. Complete variable domain (other parts from reference TRBV5-1 and TRBJ2-7): KAGVTQTPRYLIKTRGQQVTLSCSPISGHRSVSWYQQTPGQGLQFLFEYFSETQRNKGNFPGRFSGRQFSNSRSEMNVSTLELGDSALYLCASSSSGGPYEQYFGPGTRLTVT.

This clonotype was seen a few times. The chain's CDR3 is CAWDGQVSSYEQYF. CDR3 sequence (DNA): TGTGCCTGGGACGGACAGGTGAGCTCCTACGAGCAGTACTTC. This chain uses TRBV30 with TRBJ2-7; the match to TRBD1 covers 7 bases. The CDR3 totals 14 residues. In germline, CDR1 is GTSNPN, CDR2 SVGIG (reference sequence). The V gene end was trimmed by 5 bases and the J gene end by 0 bases; junction bases not matched to a gene: 7.

This clonotype was detected only once. One base away lies a much larger clone, so this may be a sequencing read error. V usage is TRBV5-3 and J usage is TRBJ2-5; D remains unclear. TRBV5-3 qualifies as an ORF whose function is uncertain. The CDR3 totals 14 residues. CDR3 sequence: CASSLERSGETQYF. CDR3 sequence (DNA): TGTGCCAGCAGCTTGGAGAGGAGTGGAGAGACCCAGTACTTC.

There are many counts of this clonotype. The rearrangement joins TRBV20-1 to TRBJ2-5; 10 bases are a match to TRBD2. The trim removed 6 bases at V and 7 bases at J, leaving 14 bases unmatched. CDR3 length: 15 amino acids. Germline V gene data show CDR1 as DFQATT and CDR2 as SNEGSKA (reference sequence). The CDR3 is CSATASGRAGATQYF. CDR3 DNA sequence: TGCAGTGCGACCGCGAGCGGGAGGGCCGGGGCGACCCAGTACTTC.

This clonotype was detected many times. The chain joins TRBV11-2 to TRBJ2-7, with 10 positions matching TRBD2. This CDR3 is built from 15 residues. Germline loops: CDR1 SGHAT, CDR2 FQNNGV. After removal of 7 bases from V and 1 base from J, the junction contained 7 bases not matched to a gene. This CDR3 reads CASTEGLASSYEQYF. DNA of the CDR3: TGTGCCAGCACCGAGGGACTAGCGTCGTCCTACGAGCAGTACTTC.

This clonotype was counted many times. The genes are TRBV5-1 and TRBJ1-1, with a possible D match to TRBD1 (5 bases). The length of the CDR3 is 16 residues. Germline CDR1 reads SGHRS; CDR2 reads YFSETQ. Trimming took off 0 bases at V and 2 bases at J, with 14 bases between the two ends. This chain's CDR3 is CASSLAVTGLNTEAFF. Written as DNA, the CDR3 is TGCGCCAGCAGCTTGGCCGTCACAGGCCTCAACACTGAAGCTTTCTTT.

This clonotype was counted many times. At one end the junction does not follow the germline gene, possibly because of a read error. This chain connects TRBV5-1 to TRBJ2-3; 13 bases match TRBD2. This CDR3 has 17 residues. Germline CDR1 reads SGHRS; CDR2 reads YFSETQ. CDR3 coding DNA: TGTGCCAGCAGCTCGGGACTAGCGGGGACTTCCACAGATACGCAGTATTTT. This codes for CASSSGLAGTSTDTQYF.

As concerns this clonotype: A much larger clone lies a single base off, so this may be a read error. The chain is built from TRBV6-5 and TRBJ2-1; D might be TRBD2 (6 bases). V shed 0 bases and J shed 3 bases, with 9 bases lying between them. CDR1 MNHEY and CDR2 SVGAGI come from the germline V gene. This CDR3 spans 15 amino acids. CDR3: CASSYSGGVYNEQFF. In DNA, the CDR3 is TGTGCCAGCAGTTACTCCGGCGGGGTCTACAATGAGCAGTTCTTC.

Regarding this clonotype: With a much larger clone just one base away, this may be a read error. The chain links TRBV6-2 or TRBV6-3 to TRBJ2-7; D is undetermined. The CDR3 is made up of 12 amino acids. Trimming stripped 11 bases from V and 6 bases from J, with 17 bases between. The germline gives CDR1 MNHEY, CDR2 SVGEGT. In DNA, the CDR3 is TGTGCCTGTGGAGTAGCTCGCGCCGAGCAGTACTTC. This translates into CACGVARAEQYF.